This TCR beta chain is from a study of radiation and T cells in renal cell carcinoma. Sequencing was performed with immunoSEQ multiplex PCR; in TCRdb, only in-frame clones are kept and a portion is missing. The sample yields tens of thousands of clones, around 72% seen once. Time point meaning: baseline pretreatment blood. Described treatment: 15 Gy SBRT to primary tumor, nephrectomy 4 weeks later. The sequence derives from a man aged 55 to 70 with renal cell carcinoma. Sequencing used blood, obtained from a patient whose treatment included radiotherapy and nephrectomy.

The CDR3 is CASSSTGGADTGELFF. The CDR3 DNA sequence: TGTGCCAGCAGCTCAACAGGGGGCGCGGACACCGGGGAGCTGTTTTTT. The rearrangement links TRBV5-5 to TRBJ2-2; 9 nucleotides agree with TRBD1. The germline V gene encodes CDR1 SGHKS and CDR2 YYEKEE (reference sequence). V dropped 3 bases and J dropped 3; count of bases not matched to a gene: 6. The CDR3 is 16 amino acids.